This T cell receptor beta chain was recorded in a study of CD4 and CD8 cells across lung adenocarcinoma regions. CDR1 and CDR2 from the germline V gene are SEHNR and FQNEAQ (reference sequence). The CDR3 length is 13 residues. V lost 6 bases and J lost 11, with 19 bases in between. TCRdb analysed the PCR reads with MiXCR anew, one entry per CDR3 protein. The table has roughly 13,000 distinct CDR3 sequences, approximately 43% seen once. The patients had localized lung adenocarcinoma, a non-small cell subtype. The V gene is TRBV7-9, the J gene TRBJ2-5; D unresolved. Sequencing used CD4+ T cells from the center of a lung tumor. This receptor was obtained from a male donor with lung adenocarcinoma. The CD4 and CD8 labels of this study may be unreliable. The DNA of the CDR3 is TGTGCCAGCAGTCACGAACGGTCAAATGAGCAGTACTTC. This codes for CASSHERSNEQYF.